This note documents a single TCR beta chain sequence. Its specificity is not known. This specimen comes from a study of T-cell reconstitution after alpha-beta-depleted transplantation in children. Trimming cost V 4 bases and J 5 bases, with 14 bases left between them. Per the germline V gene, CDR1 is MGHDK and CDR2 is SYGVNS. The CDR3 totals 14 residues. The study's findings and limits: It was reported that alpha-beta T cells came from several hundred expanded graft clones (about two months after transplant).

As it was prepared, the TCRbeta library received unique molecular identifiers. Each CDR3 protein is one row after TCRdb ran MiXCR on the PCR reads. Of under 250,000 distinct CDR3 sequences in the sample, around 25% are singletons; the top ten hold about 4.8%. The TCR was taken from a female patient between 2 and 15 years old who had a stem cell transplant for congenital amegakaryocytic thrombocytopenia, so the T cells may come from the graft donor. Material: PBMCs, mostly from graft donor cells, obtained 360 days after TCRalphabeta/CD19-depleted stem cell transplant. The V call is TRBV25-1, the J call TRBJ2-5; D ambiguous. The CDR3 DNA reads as TGTGCCAGCAGTGTCTACGAAAAATGGGAGACCCAGTACTTC. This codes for CASSVYEKWETQYF.